A single sample is the source of the 25 T cell receptor beta chains below, sequenced in a study of T-cell reconstitution after alpha-beta-depleted transplantation in children. Unique molecular identifiers featured in how the TCRbeta library was prepared. TCRdb processed the PCR reads anew with MiXCR; each CDR3 protein has one entry. The sample yields 140,000 or so distinct CDR3 sequences, around 8.5% seen once. The input for sequencing was PBMCs, mostly from graft donor cells, taken 180 days after TCRalphabeta/CD19-depleted stem cell transplant. The receptors originated from a female patient aged 2-10 years who had a stem cell transplant for congenital amegakaryocytic thrombocytopenia, so the T cells may come from the graft donor.

This clonotype was found a few times. The chain couples TRBV12-3 or TRBV12-4 to TRBJ2-6; D might be TRBD2 (5 bases). The CDR3 contains 16 residues. V lost 6 bases and J lost 6, with 18 bases in between. CDR3 nucleotide sequence: TGTGCCAGCAGCCGGCGAGAGGGTTCCTCGGCCAACGTCCTGACTTTC. Residues: CASSRREGSSANVLTF.

A word on this clonotype: One end of the junction varies from germline; a read error may be responsible. The V call is TRBV7-2, the J call TRBJ2-5, with TRBD2 matching over 14 bases. This CDR3 has 17 residues. Germline CDR1 and CDR2: SGHTA and FQGNSA. This CDR3 reads CATSPQSGLAGGAVQYF. CDR3 bases: TGTGCCACCAGCCCGCAGTCCGGACTAGCGGGAGGTGCGGTCCAGTACTTC.

The sample holds many counts of this clonotype. The chain combines TRBV20-1 with TRBJ2-4; D remains ambiguous. Germline V gives CDR1 DFQATT, CDR2 SNEGSKA (reference sequence). CDR3 length: 14 amino acids. Trimming left V 5 bases short and J 8 bases short, with 19 bases between. CDR3 residues: CSARPGPNGDIQYF. The CDR3 nucleotides are TGCAGTGCTCGCCCCGGGCCTAACGGCGACATTCAGTACTTC.

This clonotype was counted a few times. The J gene is TRBJ1-5, the V gene TRBV20-1; D possibly corresponds to TRBD1 (6 bases). Trimming stripped 3 bases from V and 4 bases from J, with 13 bases between. The CDR3 is 14 amino acids. Germline-derived CDR1 and CDR2 are DFQATT and SNEGSKA (reference sequence). CDR3 amino acids: CSARVGGANQPQHF. In DNA, the CDR3 is TGCAGTGCTAGGGTGGGGGGCGCGAATCAGCCCCAGCATTTT.

The chain has TRBV20-1 and TRBJ2-1, with 10 positions matching TRBD2. Germline trimming cut 3 bases from V and 8 bases from J; bases unmatched to any gene: 10. Looked up from germline, CDR1 is DFQATT and CDR2 is SNEGSKA (reference sequence). This CDR3 has 15 amino acids. CDR3 amino acids: CSASARASGSYEQFF. As DNA, the CDR3 is TGCAGTGCTAGCGCAAGGGCTAGCGGGAGCTATGAGCAGTTCTTC.

The genes are TRBV20-1 and TRBJ2-1; D gene uncertain. V lost 2 bases and J lost 8, with 10 bases in between. CDR1 DFQATT and CDR2 SNEGSKA come from the germline V gene (reference sequence). The CDR3 sequence is 12 residues long. The CDR3 is CSARNSRDEQFF. The DNA of the CDR3 is TGCAGTGCTAGAAATTCAAGGGATGAGCAGTTCTTC.

This chain uses TRBV7-8 with TRBJ2-1, with TRBD2 matching over 8 bases. The germline V gene has CDR1 SGHVS and CDR2 FQNEAQ. The CDR3 covers 15 residues. V was clipped by 2 bases and J by 5 bases; unmatched bases: 5. Here the CDR3 reads CASSLPTSVNNEQFF. Here the CDR3 DNA reads TGTGCCAGCAGCTTACCGACTAGCGTAAACAATGAGCAGTTCTTC.

This clonotype was counted between two and nine times. The chain employs TRBV6-5 and TRBJ2-6; 9 bases align to TRBD1. The CDR3 has 18 residues. Germline lookup yields CDR1 MNHEY and CDR2 SVGAGI. V lost 3 bases to trimming and J lost 0 bases; unmatched junction nucleotides: 6. CDR3 coding DNA: TGTGCCAGCAGTTATTGGGGGACAGGGACCTCTGGGGCCAACGTCCTGACTTTC. Encoded protein: CASSYWGTGTSGANVLTF.

This clonotype was seen many times. The J gene is TRBJ2-7, the V gene TRBV20-1, with 7 bases fitting TRBD1. V lost 6 bases and J lost 2; bases outside the gene matches: 7. The CDR3 contains 13 residues. Germline-derived CDR1 and CDR2 are DFQATT and SNEGSKA (reference sequence). CDR3 amino acids: CSAPGTAPYEQYF. CDR3 DNA sequence: TGCAGTGCCCCCGGGACAGCGCCCTACGAGCAGTACTTC.

With regard to this clonotype: At one boundary the junction diverges from the germline segment, which might be a read error. V is TRBV27 and J is TRBJ2-1; D remains ambiguous. The germline V gene encodes CDR1 MNHEY and CDR2 SMNVEV (reference sequence). This CDR3 is built from 14 residues. CDR3 sequence: CASGFMVRVNEQFF. The CDR3 DNA is TGTGCCAGCGGTTTCATGGTCCGGGTCAATGAGCAGTTCTTC.

V is TRBV20-1 and J is TRBJ1-2; D ambiguous. The V gene lost 5 bases and the J gene lost 7 bases, with 14 bases spanning the gap. This CDR3 has 12 amino acids. CDR1 is DFQATT, CDR2 SNEGSKA, per germline (reference sequence). The CDR3 nucleotides read TGCAGTGCTCTGGGCTTGGGGTCTGGCTACACCTTC. Its protein is CSALGLGSGYTF.

This clonotype was observed at least ten times. A read error may explain this, as a much larger clone is one base away. The chain carries TRBV20-1 and TRBJ2-7, with D unclear. Germline loops: CDR1 DFQATT, CDR2 SNEGSKA (reference sequence). CDR3 length equals 12 residues. Trimming took off 5 bases at V and 1 base at J, with 9 bases between the two ends. In nucleotides, the CDR3 is TGCAGTGCTCCGGGCATATCCTACGAGCAGTACTTC. This gives the protein CSAPGISYEQYF.

This clonotype was seen a few times. The chain recombines TRBV6-1 with TRBJ1-1; D remains ambiguous. The CDR3 consists of 13 residues. Trimming cost V 6 bases and J 1 base, with 9 bases left between them. Germline V gene data show CDR1 as MNHNS and CDR2 as SASEGT. The DNA for the CDR3 is TGTGCCAGCAGGCAAAACAGGAACACTGAAGCTTTCTTT. The encoded protein is CASRQNRNTEAFF.

This clonotype was observed at least ten times. The chain carries TRBV6-1 and TRBJ2-7; D is undetermined. The CDR3 length is 14 residues. Germline CDR1 MNHNS, CDR2 SASEGT. V shed 5 bases and J shed 0 bases, with 11 bases lying between them. The CDR3 loop reads CASSQGRSSYEQYF. In DNA form, the CDR3 reads TGTGCCAGCAGTCAAGGACGGAGCTCCTACGAGCAGTACTTC.

V usage is TRBV20-1 and J usage is TRBJ1-5, with 9 bases fitting TRBD1. V shed 3 bases and J 0 bases; nucleotides not matched to a gene: 12. Germline V lookup: CDR1 DFQATT, CDR2 SNEGSKA (reference sequence). The CDR3 consists of 18 residues. CDR3 sequence: CSARKGQGTPYSNQPQHF. In DNA, the CDR3 is TGCAGTGCTAGGAAAGGACAGGGGACTCCTTATAGCAATCAGCCCCAGCATTTT.

At least ten counts were recorded for this clonotype. The rearrangement links TRBV10-3 to TRBJ2-7; the D gene could be TRBD1 or TRBD2 (5 bases each). This CDR3 comprises 13 residues. V gave up 7 bases and J gave up 5 bases, with 15 bases separating them. The germline gives CDR1 ENHRY, CDR2 SYGVKD. As DNA, the CDR3 is TGTGCCATCAAGGGACGGGACGTCGACGAGCAGTACTTC. Its protein product is CAIKGRDVDEQYF.

This clonotype has a count of ten or more. The chain employs TRBV7-2 and TRBJ1-6, with D unresolved. The CDR3 consists of 16 residues. Deletions cut 7 bases from V and 0 bases from J, with 13 bases between. Germline CDR1 is SGHTA and CDR2 is FQGNSA. The CDR3 loop reads CASNPVGLSYNSPLHF. CDR3 in DNA: TGTGCCAGCAACCCGGTCGGGCTCTCCTATAATTCACCCCTCCACTTT. The full variable domain, completed using reference TRBV7-2 and TRBJ1-6, is GAGVSQSPSNKVTEKGKDVELRCDPISGHTALYWYRQSLGQGLEFLIYFQGNSAPDKSGLPSDRFSAERTGGSVSTLTIQRTQQEDSAVYLCASNPVGLSYNSPLHFGNGTRLTVT.

This clonotype has only a few counts. The chain recombines TRBV28 with TRBJ2-7; TRBD2 matches at 9 bases. From germline, CDR1 is MDHEN and CDR2 SYDVKM. CDR3 length: 16 amino acids. V trimming: 2 bases; J trimming: 1 base; junction bases outside the gene matches: 6. CDR3 DNA sequence: TGTGCCAGCAGTTTAAGGAGTCTAGCGGGATCCTACGAGCAGTACTTC. Protein sequence: CASSLRSLAGSYEQYF.

The V gene is TRBV25-1, the J gene TRBJ1-5; D may be TRBD1 (6 bases). This CDR3 has 15 amino acids. Germline loops: CDR1 MGHDK, CDR2 SYGVNS. V was trimmed by 7 bases and J by 6 bases, leaving 19 bases between them. This CDR3 reads CASTLIGGRRQPQHF. CDR3 nucleotide sequence: TGTGCCAGCACCTTAATAGGGGGAAGGCGTCAGCCCCAGCATTTT.

This clonotype has at least ten counts. The J gene is TRBJ2-7, the V gene TRBV28, with 8 nucleotides matching TRBD2. The germline gives CDR1 MDHEN, CDR2 SYDVKM. Trimming cost V 7 bases and J 3 bases; bases outside gene matches: 8. The length of the CDR3 is 14 residues. The CDR3 DNA sequence: TGTGCCAGCAATACCGGACTAGCTGTCTACGAGCAGTACTTC. Amino acids: CASNTGLAVYEQYF.

This clonotype has at least ten counts. The V and J genes are TRBV12-3 or TRBV12-4 and TRBJ1-5; D might be TRBD1 (5 bases). CDR3 length: 15 amino acids. Trimming took 6 bases from V and 0 from J, leaving 12 bases between them. The CDR3 region is CASRRDGSSNQPQHF. CDR3 bases: TGTGCCAGCAGGCGGGACGGGTCTAGCAATCAGCCCCAGCATTTT.

This clonotype has a handful of counts. The chain uses TRBV20-1 and TRBJ2-2, with D possibly matching TRBD2 (6 bases). The V gene's germline CDR1 is DFQATT and CDR2 SNEGSKA (reference sequence). The CDR3 totals 13 residues. DNA of the CDR3: TGCAGCGTCGAAGCGGGGAACACCGGGGAGCTGTTTTTT. Amino acid sequence: CSVEAGNTGELFF.

This clonotype has ten or more counts. CDR3 protein: CAISTNSPAVDEQFF. The CDR3 DNA reads TGTGCCATCAGTACAAACTCGCCCGCGGTCGATGAGCAGTTCTTC. The chain is built from TRBV10-3 and TRBJ2-1; no firm D call. The germline gives CDR1 ENHRY, CDR2 SYGVKD. Trimming cost V 5 bases and J 8 bases, with 19 bases left between them. This CDR3 region has 15 residues.

This clonotype came up once. The chain combines TRBV5-6 with TRBJ2-1; 8 nucleotides match TRBD1. The CDR3 sequence is 17 residues long. Germline assignment: CDR1 SGHDT and CDR2 YYEEEE. Germline trimming cut 7 bases from V and 0 bases from J; bases unmatched to any gene: 12. This CDR3 reads CASGPGTGSYSYNEQFF. In DNA form, the CDR3 reads TGTGCCAGCGGCCCCGGGACAGGCAGCTACTCCTACAATGAGCAGTTCTTC.

V and J are TRBV6-1 and TRBJ1-6, with 7 positions matching TRBD1. Germline lookup yields CDR1 MNHNS and CDR2 SASEGT. The V and J ends lost 5 bases and 7 bases, in that order; junction bases with no gene match: 8. The CDR3 is 15 residues long. The CDR3 coding sequence is TGTGCCAGCAGTAGAAGACAGGGAGGGAATTCACCCCTCCACTTT. Residues: CASSRRQGGNSPLHF.